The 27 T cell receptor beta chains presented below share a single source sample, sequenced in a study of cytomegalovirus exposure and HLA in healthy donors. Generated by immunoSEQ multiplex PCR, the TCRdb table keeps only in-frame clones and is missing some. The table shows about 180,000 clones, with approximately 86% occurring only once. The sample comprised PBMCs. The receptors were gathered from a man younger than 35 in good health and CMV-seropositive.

The CDR3 DNA follows: TGTGCCAGCAGCCAGGCCTCGAACACTGAAGCTTTCTTT. Its translation is CASSQASNTEAFF. The rearrangement joins TRBV5-4 to TRBJ1-1; D is ambiguous. The germline CDR1 and CDR2 sequences are SGHNT and YYREEE (reference sequence). The germline V and J ends were trimmed by 4 bases and 1 base, with 8 bases remaining between them. This CDR3 is built from 13 residues.

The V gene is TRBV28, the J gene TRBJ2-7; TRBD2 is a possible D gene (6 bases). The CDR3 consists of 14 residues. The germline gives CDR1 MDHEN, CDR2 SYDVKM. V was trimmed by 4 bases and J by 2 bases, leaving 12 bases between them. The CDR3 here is CASSSRGGTYEQYF. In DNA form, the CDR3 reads TGTGCCAGCAGTTCCCGTGGGGGGACCTACGAGCAGTACTTC.

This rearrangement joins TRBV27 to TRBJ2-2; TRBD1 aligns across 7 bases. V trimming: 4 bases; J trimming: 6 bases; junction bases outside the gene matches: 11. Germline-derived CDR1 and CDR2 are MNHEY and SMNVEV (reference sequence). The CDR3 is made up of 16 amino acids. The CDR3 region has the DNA TGTGCCAGCAGTTACCAACCAACAGGGGACCCCGGGGAGCTGTTTTTT. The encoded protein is CASSYQPTGDPGELFF.

CDR3 DNA sequence: TGTGCCAGCAGTACCGGGACAAACCCCCTCCACTTT. Its protein is CASSTGTNPLHF. This chain uses TRBV27 with TRBJ1-6; tentative D call: TRBD1 (6 bases). CDR1 MNHEY and CDR2 SMNVEV come from the germline V gene (reference sequence). The CDR3 is made up of 12 amino acids. Trimming pared 5 bases from V and 13 bases from J, leaving 12 bases between.

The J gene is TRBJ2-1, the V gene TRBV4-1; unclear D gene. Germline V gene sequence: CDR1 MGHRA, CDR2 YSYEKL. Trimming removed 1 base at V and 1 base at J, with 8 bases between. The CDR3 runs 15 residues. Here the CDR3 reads CASSQGLGSYNEQFF. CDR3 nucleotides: TGCGCCAGCAGCCAAGGTCTAGGTTCCTACAATGAGCAGTTCTTC.

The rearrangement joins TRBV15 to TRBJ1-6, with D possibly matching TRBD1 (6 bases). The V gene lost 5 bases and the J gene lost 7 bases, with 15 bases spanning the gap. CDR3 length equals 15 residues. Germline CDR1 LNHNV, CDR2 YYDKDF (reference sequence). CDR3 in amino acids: CATSQDRRRNSPLHF. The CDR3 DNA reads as TGTGCCACCAGCCAAGACAGGCGGAGAAATTCACCCCTCCACTTT.

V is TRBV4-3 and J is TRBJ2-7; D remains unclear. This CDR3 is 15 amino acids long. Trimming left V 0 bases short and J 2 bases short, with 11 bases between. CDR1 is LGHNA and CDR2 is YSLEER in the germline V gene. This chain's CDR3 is CASSQERYSPYEQYF. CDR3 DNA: TGCGCCAGCAGCCAAGAAAGGTACAGCCCCTACGAGCAGTACTTC.

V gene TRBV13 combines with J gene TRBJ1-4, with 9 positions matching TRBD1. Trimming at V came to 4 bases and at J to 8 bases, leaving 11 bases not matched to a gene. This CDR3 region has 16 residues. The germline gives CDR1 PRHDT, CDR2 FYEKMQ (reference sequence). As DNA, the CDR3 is TGTGCCAGCAGCTCCGGGGGGGACAGGGCGGGAGAAAAACTGTTTTTT. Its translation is CASSSGGDRAGEKLFF.

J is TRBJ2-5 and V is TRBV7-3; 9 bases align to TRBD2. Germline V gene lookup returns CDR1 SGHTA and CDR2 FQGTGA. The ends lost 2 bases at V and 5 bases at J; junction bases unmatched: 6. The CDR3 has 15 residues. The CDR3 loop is CASSLRASGAETQYF. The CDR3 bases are TGTGCCAGCAGCTTACGGGCTAGCGGGGCGGAGACCCAGTACTTC.

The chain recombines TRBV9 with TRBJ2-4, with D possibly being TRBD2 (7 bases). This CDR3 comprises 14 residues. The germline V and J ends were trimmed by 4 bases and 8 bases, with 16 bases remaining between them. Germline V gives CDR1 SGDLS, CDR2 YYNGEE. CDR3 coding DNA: TGTGCCAGCAGCACCTTTGAGGGGGGGGACATTCAGTACTTC. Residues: CASSTFEGGDIQYF.

The CDR3 here is CASSYSTIANYGYTF. For the CDR3, the DNA is TGTGCCAGCAGTTACTCGACAATAGCTAACTATGGCTACACCTTC. The J gene is TRBJ1-2, the V gene TRBV6-5; D ambiguous. CDR3 size: 15 residues. V was clipped by 0 bases and J by 0 bases, with 8 bases between them. Germline CDR1 is MNHEY and CDR2 is SVGAGI.

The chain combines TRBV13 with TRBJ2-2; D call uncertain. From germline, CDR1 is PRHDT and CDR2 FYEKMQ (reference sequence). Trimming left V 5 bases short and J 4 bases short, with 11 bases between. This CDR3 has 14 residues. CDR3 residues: CASSRRSATGELFF. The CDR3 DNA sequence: TGTGCCAGCAGCCGGCGGTCGGCCACCGGGGAGCTGTTTTTT. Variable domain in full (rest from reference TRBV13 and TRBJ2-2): AAGVIQSPRHLIKEKRETATLKCYPIPRHDTVYWYQQGPGQDPQFLISFYEKMQSDKGSIPDRFSAQQFSDYHSELNMSSLELGDSALYFCASSRRSATGELFFGEGSRLTVL.

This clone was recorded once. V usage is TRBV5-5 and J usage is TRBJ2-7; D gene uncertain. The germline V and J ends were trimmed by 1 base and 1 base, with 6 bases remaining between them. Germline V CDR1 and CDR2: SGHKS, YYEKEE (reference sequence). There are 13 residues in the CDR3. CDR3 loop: CASSLPVSYEQYF. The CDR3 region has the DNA TGTGCCAGCAGCTTGCCCGTTTCCTACGAGCAGTACTTC.

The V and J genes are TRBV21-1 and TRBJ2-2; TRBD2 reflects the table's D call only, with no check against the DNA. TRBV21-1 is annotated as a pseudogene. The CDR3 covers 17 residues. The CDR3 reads CASSKGLGRSCTGELFF. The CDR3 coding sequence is TGTGCCAGCAGCAAAGGTTTGGGGAGAAGTTGCACCGGGGAGCTGTTTTTT.

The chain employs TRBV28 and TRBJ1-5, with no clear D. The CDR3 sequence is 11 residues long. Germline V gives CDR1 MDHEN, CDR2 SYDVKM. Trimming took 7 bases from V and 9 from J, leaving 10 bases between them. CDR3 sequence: CASTAGWPQHF. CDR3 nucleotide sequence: TGTGCCAGCACCGCAGGCTGGCCCCAGCATTTT.

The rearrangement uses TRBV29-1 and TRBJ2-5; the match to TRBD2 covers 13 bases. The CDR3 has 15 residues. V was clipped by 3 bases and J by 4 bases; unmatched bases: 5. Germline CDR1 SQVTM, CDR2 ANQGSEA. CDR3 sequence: CSVDRLAGGRETQYF. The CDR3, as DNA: TGCAGCGTTGATCGACTAGCGGGGGGCAGAGAGACCCAGTACTTC.

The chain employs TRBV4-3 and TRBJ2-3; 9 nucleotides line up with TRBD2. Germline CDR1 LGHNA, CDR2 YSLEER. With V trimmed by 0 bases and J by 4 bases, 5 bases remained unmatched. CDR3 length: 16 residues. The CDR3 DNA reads TGCGCCAGCAGCCAAGAATACGCGGGGGGGTCAGATACGCAGTATTTT. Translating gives CASSQEYAGGSDTQYF.

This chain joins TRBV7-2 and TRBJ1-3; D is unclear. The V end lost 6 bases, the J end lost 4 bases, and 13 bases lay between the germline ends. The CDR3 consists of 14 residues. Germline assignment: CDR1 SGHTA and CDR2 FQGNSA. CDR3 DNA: TGTGCCAGCAGGCGAGCCTCGGGAGGAAACACCATATATTTT. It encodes CASRRASGGNTIYF.

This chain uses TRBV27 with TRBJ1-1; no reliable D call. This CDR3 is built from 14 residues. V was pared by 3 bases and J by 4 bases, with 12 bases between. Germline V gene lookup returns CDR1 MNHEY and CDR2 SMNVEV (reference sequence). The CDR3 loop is CASSFRRSGTEAFF. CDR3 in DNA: TGTGCCAGCAGTTTTCGGCGGTCCGGCACTGAAGCTTTCTTT.

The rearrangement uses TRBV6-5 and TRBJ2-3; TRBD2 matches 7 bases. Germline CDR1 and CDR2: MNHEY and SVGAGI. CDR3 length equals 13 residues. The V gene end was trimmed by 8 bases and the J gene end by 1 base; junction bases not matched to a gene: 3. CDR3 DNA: TGTGCCAGCGGCGCGGGGGGCACAGATACGCAGTATTTT. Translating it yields CASGAGGTDTQYF.

The CDR3 DNA is TGTGCCAGCAGTTACGGGCAGACCGATTTCAATCAGCCCCAGCATTTT. Its translation: CASSYGQTDFNQPQHF. The rearrangement uses TRBV6-5 and TRBJ1-5; D is undetermined. With 2 bases removed from V and 3 bases from J, the gap between germline ends came to 14 bases. From germline, CDR1 is MNHEY and CDR2 SVGAGI. The CDR3 contains 16 residues.

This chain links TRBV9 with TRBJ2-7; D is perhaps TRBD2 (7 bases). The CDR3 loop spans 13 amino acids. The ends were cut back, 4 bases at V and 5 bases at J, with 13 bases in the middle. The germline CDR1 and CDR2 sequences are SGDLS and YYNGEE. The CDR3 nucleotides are TGTGCCAGCAGCCGGGGCGGGGGCGACGAGCAGTACTTC. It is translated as CASSRGGGDEQYF.

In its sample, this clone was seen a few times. CDR3 coding DNA: TGTGCCAGCAGCGTAGCGGGAGGACGAGCGCAGTACTTC. Its translation: CASSVAGGRAQYF. J is TRBJ2-7 and V is TRBV9, with 7 positions matching TRBD2. The V gene's germline CDR1 is SGDLS and CDR2 YYNGEE. CDR3 length: 13 residues. The V gene end was trimmed by 0 bases and the J gene end by 9 bases; junction bases not matched to a gene: 6.

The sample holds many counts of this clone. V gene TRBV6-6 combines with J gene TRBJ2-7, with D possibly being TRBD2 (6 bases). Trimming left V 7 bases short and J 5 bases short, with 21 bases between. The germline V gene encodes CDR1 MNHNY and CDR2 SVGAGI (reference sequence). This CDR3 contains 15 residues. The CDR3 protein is CASIKIRGDPDEQYF. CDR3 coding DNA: TGTGCCAGCATCAAGATTCGCGGGGACCCAGACGAGCAGTACTTC.

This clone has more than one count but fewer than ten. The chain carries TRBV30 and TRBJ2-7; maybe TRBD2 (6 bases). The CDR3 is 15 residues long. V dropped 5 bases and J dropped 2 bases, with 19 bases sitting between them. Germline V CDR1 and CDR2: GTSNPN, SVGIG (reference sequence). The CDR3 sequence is CAWCRGGAGAYEQYF. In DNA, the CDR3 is TGTGCCTGGTGTCGCGGCGGGGCCGGAGCCTACGAGCAGTACTTC.

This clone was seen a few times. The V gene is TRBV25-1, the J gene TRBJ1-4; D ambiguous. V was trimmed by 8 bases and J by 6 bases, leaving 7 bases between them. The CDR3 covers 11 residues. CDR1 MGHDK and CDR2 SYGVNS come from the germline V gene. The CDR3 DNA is TGTGCCAGCGGGGAGTATGAAAAACTGTTTTTT. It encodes CASGEYEKLFF.

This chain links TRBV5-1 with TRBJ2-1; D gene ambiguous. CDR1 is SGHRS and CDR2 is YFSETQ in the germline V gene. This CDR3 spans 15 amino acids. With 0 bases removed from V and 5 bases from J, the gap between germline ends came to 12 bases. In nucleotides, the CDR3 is TGCGCCAGCAGCTTGGGCCGATACCTAAACAATGAGCAGTTCTTC. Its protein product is CASSLGRYLNNEQFF.